This T cell receptor beta chain was documented in a study of blood T cell repertoires in COVID-19. In germline, CDR1 is MDHEN, CDR2 SYDVKM. V was trimmed by 2 bases and J by 2 bases, leaving 13 bases between them. This CDR3 has 15 amino acids. TCRdb's copy holds only in-frame clones and misses some; the assay was immunoSEQ multiplex PCR. The sample contains about 240,000 clones, about 86% of which appear only once. The TCR comes from a woman aged 80 or older with acute or convalescent COVID-19. The sequencing sample was made of peripheral blood. The rearrangement links TRBV28 to TRBJ2-7; perhaps TRBD1 as D (6 bases). Here the CDR3 DNA reads TGTGCCAGCAGTTTAGTGGCCGGGACACCCTACGAGCAGTACTTC. Translated, it gives CASSLVAGTPYEQYF.